These 5 T cell receptor beta chains share one sample of origin, sequenced in a study of OX40 agonist ivuxolimab in advanced cancers. Data came from immunoSEQ multiplex PCR; TCRdb stores just in-frame clones and leaves some out. The table has more than 55,000 clones, roughly 90% seen once. This specimen was CD4+ or CD8+ T cells sorted from blood, taken in a trial of the OX40 agonist ivuxolimab. The source of these receptors is an adult with an advanced solid tumor such as melanoma, head and neck, liver or kidney cancer.

The chain uses TRBV7-6 and TRBJ2-7; either TRBD1 or TRBD2 may fit D (5 bases each). The CDR3 is 15 amino acids. Trimming left V 3 bases short and J 0 bases short, with 12 bases between. Germline V CDR1 and CDR2: SGHVS, FNYEAQ. The DNA for the CDR3 is TGTGCCAGCAGCTTTGGACGGGGCCTCTCCTACGAGCAGTACTTC. Its protein is CASSFGRGLSYEQYF.

This clone was found a few times. The rearrangement joins TRBV4-2 to TRBJ2-1; D remains ambiguous. Germline loops: CDR1 LGHNA, CDR2 YNFKEQ. The CDR3 runs 13 residues. Between the trimmed V and J ends, which lost 1 base and 12 bases, there was a span of 13 bases. The CDR3 spells CASSQGRKGGQFF. The DNA of the CDR3 is TGTGCCAGCAGCCAAGGACGGAAGGGTGGGCAGTTCTTC.

The V and J genes are TRBV11-2 and TRBJ2-3; no firm D call. The CDR3 covers 12 residues. Trimming pared 5 bases from V and 10 bases from J, leaving 13 bases between. The germline V gene has CDR1 SGHAT and CDR2 FQNNGV. This CDR3 is CASSHDGEAQYF. The DNA for the CDR3 is TGTGCCAGCAGCCACGACGGAGAGGCGCAGTATTTT.

CDR3 in DNA: TGCGCCAGCAGCCAACACGGGGTTTCCTACGAGCAGTACTTC. This codes for CASSQHGVSYEQYF. This chain links TRBV4-1 with TRBJ2-7, with D perhaps matching TRBD2 (5 bases). In germline, CDR1 is MGHRA, CDR2 YSYEKL. Trimming took 2 bases from V and 1 from J, leaving 9 bases between them. The length of the CDR3 is 14 residues.

J is TRBJ2-1 and V is TRBV28, with D maybe TRBD1 (6 bases). V gave up 4 bases and J gave up 9 bases, with 16 bases separating them. This CDR3 contains 14 residues. In germline, CDR1 is MDHEN, CDR2 SYDVKM. CDR3 residues: CASSSGDRESEQFF. CDR3 sequence (DNA): TGTGCCAGCAGTTCAGGGGATCGCGAGAGTGAGCAGTTCTTC.